This entry describes one T cell receptor beta chain. The antigen is not known. This record comes from a study of cytomegalovirus exposure and HLA in healthy donors. Background on the study: HLA-typed donors contributed approximately 86 million unique TCRs, which were held in an early data release. Roughly four fifths of more than 300 genotyped donors fell in the Caucasian-associated ancestry cluster. Findings of the study overall: Apart from CMV serostatus, no immune exposure information was available. A few chains linked to CMV were shown in vitro to be specific for CMV antigens.

This PCR relied on a set of 60 Vbeta primers and 13 Jbeta primers. Profiled with immunoSEQ multiplex PCR; TCRdb holds only in-frame clones, not every one. The sample includes roughly 80,000 clones, 70% to 85% of them seen just once. Germline V CDR1 and CDR2: MGHRA, YSYEKL. V lost 5 bases and J lost 8; bases outside the gene matches: 9. The CDR3 is 15 amino acids. This clonotype was sampled from a woman between 45 and 65 years old in good health and CMV-seronegative. The V call is TRBV4-1, the J call TRBJ2-1, with 10 nucleotides matching TRBD1. The sample was PBMCs. In DNA form, the CDR3 reads TGCGCCAGCAGCTTCCGGGACAGGGGTGTGGATGAGCAGTTCTTC. This codes for CASSFRDRGVDEQFF.